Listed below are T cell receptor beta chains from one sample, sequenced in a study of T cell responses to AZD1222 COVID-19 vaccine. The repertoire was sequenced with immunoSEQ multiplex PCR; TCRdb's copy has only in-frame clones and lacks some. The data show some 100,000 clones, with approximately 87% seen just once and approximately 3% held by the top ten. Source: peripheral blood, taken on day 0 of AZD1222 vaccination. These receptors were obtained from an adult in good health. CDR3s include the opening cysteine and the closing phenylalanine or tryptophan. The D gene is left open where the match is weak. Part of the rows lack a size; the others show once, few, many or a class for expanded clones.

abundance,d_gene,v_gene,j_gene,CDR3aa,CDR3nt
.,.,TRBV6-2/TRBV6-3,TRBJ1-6,CASSYSVPSWRSPLHF,TGTGCCAGCAGTTACTCCGTTCCTTCATGGAGGTCACCCCTCCACTTT
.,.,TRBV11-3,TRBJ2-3,CASSYRGREADTQYF,TGTGCCAGCAGCTATAGGGGCAGGGAAGCAGATACGCAGTATTTT
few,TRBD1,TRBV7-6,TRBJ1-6,CASSSQGADGSPLHF,TGTGCCAGCAGCTCACAGGGGGCGGACGGTTCACCCCTCCACTTT
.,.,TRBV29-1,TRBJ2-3,CSVESARDSTQYF,TGCAGCGTTGAAAGCGCTCGGGACTCTACGCAGTATTTT
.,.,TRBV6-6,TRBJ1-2,CASSYRQPVNYGYTF,TGTGCCAGCAGTTACAGACAGCCTGTTAACTATGGCTACACCTTC
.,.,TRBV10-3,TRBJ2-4,CAISESVRVAKNIQYF,TGTGCCATCAGTGAGTCAGTGAGGGTGGCCAAAAACATTCAGTACTTC
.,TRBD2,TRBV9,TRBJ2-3,CASSLEASGGVDTQYF,TGTGCCAGCAGCCTTGAGGCTAGCGGGGGAGTAGATACGCAGTATTTT
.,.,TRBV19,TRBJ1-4,CASKTTAVNEKLFF,TGTGCCAGTAAAACGACGGCCGTAAATGAAAAACTGTTTTTT
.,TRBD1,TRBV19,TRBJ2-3,CASSISLDRIGTDTQYF,TGTGCCAGTAGTATAAGTTTGGACAGGATCGGCACAGATACGCAGTATTTT
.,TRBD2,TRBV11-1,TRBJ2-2,CASSHRTSSNTGELFF,TGTGCCAGCAGCCACCGGACTAGCTCGAACACCGGGGAGCTGTTTTTT
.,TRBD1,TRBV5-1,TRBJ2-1,CASSLEADREFF,TGCGCCAGCAGCTTGGAAGCGGACAGGGAGTTCTTC
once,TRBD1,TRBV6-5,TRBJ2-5,CASRRGQGAHETQYF,TGTGCCAGCAGACGGGGACAGGGGGCGCACGAGACCCAGTACTTC
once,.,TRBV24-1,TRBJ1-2,CATSEDQVPYGYTF,TGTGCCACCAGTGAAGATCAGGTGCCCTATGGCTACACCTTC
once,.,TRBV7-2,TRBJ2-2,CASSPSPRATGELFF,TGTGCCAGCAGCCCTAGCCCCCGGGCTACCGGGGAGCTGTTTTTT
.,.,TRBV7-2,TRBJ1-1,CASLVNLNTEAFF,TGTGCCAGCCTGGTCAATTTAAACACTGAAGCTTTCTTT